Listed here is a single T cell receptor beta chain. What this receptor recognizes is not known. It has no much larger one-base neighbor in the sample; base qualities were not kept. This specimen comes from a study of shared clonotypes between healthy human individuals (TCRdb year 2020). Broadly, across the study: A couple of women and a few men aged 18 to 49 years were included in the cohort. For each donor, three plates each were used for CD4 naive and CD4 memory, two plates were used for CD8 naive, and one plate was used for CD8 memory. The study deeply sequenced blood TCR repertoires of about five healthy adults to estimate repertoire size and the extent of clonotype sharing between individuals. Libraries were prepared and TCR repertoires were sequenced by different laboratories using diverse techniques, in order to increase sequencing depth and limit assay-specific biases. Each donor's leukapheresis produced roughly between roughly 0.85 and 9.5 billion PBMCs. Summary of the overall study and its limitations: Incomplete sequencing was indicated by rarefaction of sorted-subset datasets, despite the large sequencing depth. Naive subsets generally had larger estimated clonotype richness than memory subsets. Pairwise subsampling indicated that sequencing depth was expected to affect the degree of clonotype sharing among donors. Sampling was limited to blood, and TCR repertoires in tissue likely differ from TCR repertoires in blood. Compared with non-shared clonotypes, the clonotypes found in all four sorted-subset donors had higher generation probabilities. Approximately 5% of naive CD4, approximately 3.7% of naive CD8, 2.3% of memory CD4, and 0.35% to 0.5% of memory CD8 clonotypes were shared across a handful of donors. The genetic and exposure-history diversity represented was limited by the small number of donors.

V and J are truncated by 0 bases and 0 bases respectively, leaving an intervening sequence of 15 bases. The CDR1 and CDR2 encoded by the germline V gene (reference sequence) are SGHNT and YYREEE. The CDR3 runs 18 residues from the cysteine to the phenylalanine. Just the 54-base CDR3 DNA is kept, in frame starting at base 1. Using the deep immunoSEQ assay, TCR CDR3 regions were amplified from genomic DNA by multiplex PCR. Extracted genomic DNA from each cell subset was distributed evenly across all wells of several immunoSEQ 96-well plates, and each plate was treated as a replicate. For sorted subsets, about 200 ng genomic DNA, equal to 25,000 to 35,000 T cell genomes, was loaded into each replicate PCR. The purified libraries were quantified using a Qubit 3.0 fluorometer, sized with a Bioanalyzer 2100, and then quantified again using the KAPA Library Quantification kit. Each immunoSEQ 96-well plate was sequenced on its own single-read 150-cycle Illumina NextSeq 550 flow cell. The study's processing was this. Because only junctional sequences without quality scores were contained in the immunoSEQ output, filtering matching that applied to full-length reads could not be performed. To assign V/J genes and CDR3, sequences were annotated using PyIR, a Python wrapper for IgBLAST v1.9, with IMGT germline references. Any read was removed if the V/J assignment was weak (E-value above 1e-6), the CDR3 was missing, or the read contained stop codons, out-of-frame junctions, or ambiguous translated residues. V3J clonotypes were defined as sequences sharing an identical inferred V gene, J gene, and CDR3 amino acid sequence. Percentage overlap between repertoires was calculated by dividing the number of shared unique clonotypes by the size of the smaller repertoire. Richness of each repertoire was evaluated using RTK rarefaction, the Chao1 estimator, and Recon v2.1 estimates of unobserved clonotypes. OLGA was used to compute generation probabilities for all TCRbeta clonotypes that the gDNA method yielded from a few donors. Drawn from immuneACCESS, this table holds only the in-frame rearrangements with V and J called that TCRdb kept. Clones are partly lost; checked studies trace under half to an unresolved V gene and leave the rest unexplained. V and J calls and clone size are given by that table; D and trimming were obtained from the DNA. The table for this sample lists millions of clones; approximately 93% of them were counted only once. The ten largest account for 0.39% of the sample.

The donors were healthy, HIV-negative adults with no recently reported acute infections or vaccinations. Every donor was a Caucasian adult living in Nashville, Tennessee, USA. CD4+ T cells were enriched by magnetic negative selection; naive cells were then positively selected on CD45RA, and the negative fraction formed the memory subset. Blood was collected by leukapheresis, and PBMCs were isolated by Ficoll-Histopaque density gradient centrifugation and then cryopreserved in liquid nitrogen vapor phase. Purity and quantity of every magnetically sorted T cell population were checked by analytical flow cytometry. From each sorted fraction, genomic DNA was isolated and quantified by UV absorbance on a Nanodrop 2000c.

This receptor was obtained from a man between 18 and 29 years old in good health. Some clones in this sample may be carry-over from other donors' samples. Rearrangement joined TRBV5-4 to TRBJ2-2; the D gene identity is not certain. The sample taken for sequencing was naive CD4+ T cells from PBMCs. The sample's cell subset or site label is to be understood as: CD45RA+ positively selected. Here the CDR3 is given as CASSLDGPGATNTGELFF. The DNA sequence is TGTGCCAGCAGCTTGGATGGTCCAGGTGCAACGAACACCGGGGAGCTGTTTTTT.